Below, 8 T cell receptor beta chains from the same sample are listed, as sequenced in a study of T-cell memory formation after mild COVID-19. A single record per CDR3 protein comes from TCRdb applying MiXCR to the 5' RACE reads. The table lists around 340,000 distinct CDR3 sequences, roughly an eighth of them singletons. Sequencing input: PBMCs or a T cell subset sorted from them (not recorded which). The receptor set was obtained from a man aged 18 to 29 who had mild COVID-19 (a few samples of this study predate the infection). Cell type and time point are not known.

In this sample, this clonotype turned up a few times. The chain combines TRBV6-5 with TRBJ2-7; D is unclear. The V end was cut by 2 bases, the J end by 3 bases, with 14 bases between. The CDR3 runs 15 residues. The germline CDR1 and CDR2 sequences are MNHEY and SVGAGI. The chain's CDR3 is CASSYLDGIGYEQYF. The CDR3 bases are TGTGCCAGCAGTTACCTGGACGGCATAGGCTACGAGCAGTACTTC.

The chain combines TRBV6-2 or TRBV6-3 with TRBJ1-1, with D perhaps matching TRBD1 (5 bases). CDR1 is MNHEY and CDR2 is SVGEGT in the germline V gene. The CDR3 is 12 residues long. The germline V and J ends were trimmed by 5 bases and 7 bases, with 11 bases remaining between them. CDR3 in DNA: TGTGCCAGCAGTGTCGGGGCCGATGAAGCTTTCTTT. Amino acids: CASSVGADEAFF.

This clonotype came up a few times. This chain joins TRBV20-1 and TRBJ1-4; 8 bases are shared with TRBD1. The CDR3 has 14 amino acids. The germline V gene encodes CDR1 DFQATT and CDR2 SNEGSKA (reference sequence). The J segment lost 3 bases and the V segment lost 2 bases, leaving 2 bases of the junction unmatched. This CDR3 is CSARQGAANEKLFF. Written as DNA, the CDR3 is TGCAGTGCTAGACAGGGGGCTGCTAATGAAAAACTGTTTTTT.

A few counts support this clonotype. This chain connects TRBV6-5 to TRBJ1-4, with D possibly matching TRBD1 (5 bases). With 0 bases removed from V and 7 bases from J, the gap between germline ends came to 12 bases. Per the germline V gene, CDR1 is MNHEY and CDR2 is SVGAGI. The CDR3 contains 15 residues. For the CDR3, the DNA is TGTGCCAGCAGTTACTCGAGCGGGGGGGTTGAAAAACTGTTTTTT. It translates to CASSYSSGGVEKLFF.

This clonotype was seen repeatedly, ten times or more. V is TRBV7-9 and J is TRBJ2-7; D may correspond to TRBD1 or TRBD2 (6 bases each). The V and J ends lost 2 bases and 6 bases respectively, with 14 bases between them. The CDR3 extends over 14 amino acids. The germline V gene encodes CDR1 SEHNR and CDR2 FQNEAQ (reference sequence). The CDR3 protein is CASSLIGGGTEQYV. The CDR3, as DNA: TGTGCCAGCAGCTTAATCGGAGGGGGTACCGAGCAGTACGTC.

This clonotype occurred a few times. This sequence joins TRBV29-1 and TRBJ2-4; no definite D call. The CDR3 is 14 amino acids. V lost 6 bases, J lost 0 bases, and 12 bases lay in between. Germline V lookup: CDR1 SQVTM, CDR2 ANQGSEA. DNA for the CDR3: TGCAGCGTGGCGACGGTCCTAGCCAAAAACATTCAGTACTTC. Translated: CSVATVLAKNIQYF.

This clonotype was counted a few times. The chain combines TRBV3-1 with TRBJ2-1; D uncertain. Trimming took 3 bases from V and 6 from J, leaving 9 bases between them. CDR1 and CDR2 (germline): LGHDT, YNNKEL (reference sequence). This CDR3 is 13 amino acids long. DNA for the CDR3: TGTGCCAGCAGCCAGGCCCCGGGCAATGAGCAGTTCTTC. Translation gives CASSQAPGNEQFF.

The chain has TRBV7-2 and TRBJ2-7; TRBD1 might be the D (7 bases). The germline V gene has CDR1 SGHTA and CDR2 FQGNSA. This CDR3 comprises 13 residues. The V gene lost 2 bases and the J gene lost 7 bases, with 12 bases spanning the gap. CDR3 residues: CASSLSGGQEQYV. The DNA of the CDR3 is TGTGCCAGCAGCTTATCCGGGGGACAGGAGCAGTACGTC.